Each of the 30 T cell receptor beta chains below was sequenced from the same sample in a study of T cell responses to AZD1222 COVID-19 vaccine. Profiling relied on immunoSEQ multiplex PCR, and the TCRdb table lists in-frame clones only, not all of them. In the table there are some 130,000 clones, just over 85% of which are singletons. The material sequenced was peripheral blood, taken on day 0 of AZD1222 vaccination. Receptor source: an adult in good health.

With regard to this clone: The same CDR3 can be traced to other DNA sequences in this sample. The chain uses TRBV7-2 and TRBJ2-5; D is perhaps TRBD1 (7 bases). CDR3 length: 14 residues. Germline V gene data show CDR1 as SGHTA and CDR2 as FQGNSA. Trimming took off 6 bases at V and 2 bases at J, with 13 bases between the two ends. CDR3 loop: CASSSGGSQETQYF. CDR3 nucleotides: TGTGCCAGCAGTTCAGGGGGGTCACAAGAGACCCAGTACTTC.

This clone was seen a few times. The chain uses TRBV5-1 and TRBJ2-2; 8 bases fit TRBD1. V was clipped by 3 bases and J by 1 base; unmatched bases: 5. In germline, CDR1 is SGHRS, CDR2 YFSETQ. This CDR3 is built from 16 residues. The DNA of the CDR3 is TGCGCCAGCAGCTCGACGGGGACAGGGAACACCGGGGAGCTGTTTTTT. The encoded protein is CASSSTGTGNTGELFF.

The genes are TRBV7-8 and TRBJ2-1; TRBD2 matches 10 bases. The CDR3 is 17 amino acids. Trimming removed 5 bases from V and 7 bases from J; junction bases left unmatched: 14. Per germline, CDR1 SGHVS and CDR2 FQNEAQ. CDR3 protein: CASSTKDPGLASNEQFF. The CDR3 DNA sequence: TGTGCCAGCAGCACCAAGGACCCGGGACTAGCGAGTAATGAGCAGTTCTTC. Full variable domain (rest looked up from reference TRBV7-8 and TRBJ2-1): GAGVSQSPRYKVAKRGQDVALRCDPISGHVSLFWYQQALGQGPEFLTYFQNEAQLDKSGLPSDRFFAERPEGSVSTLKIQRTQQEDSAVYLCASSTKDPGLASNEQFFGPGTRLTVL.

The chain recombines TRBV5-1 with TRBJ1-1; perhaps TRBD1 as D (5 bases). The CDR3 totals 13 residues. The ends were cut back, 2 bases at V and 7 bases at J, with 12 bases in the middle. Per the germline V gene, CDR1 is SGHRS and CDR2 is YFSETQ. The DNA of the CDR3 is TGCGCCAGCAGCTTCTGGGGGGTGGGTGAAGCTTTCTTT. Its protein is CASSFWGVGEAFF.

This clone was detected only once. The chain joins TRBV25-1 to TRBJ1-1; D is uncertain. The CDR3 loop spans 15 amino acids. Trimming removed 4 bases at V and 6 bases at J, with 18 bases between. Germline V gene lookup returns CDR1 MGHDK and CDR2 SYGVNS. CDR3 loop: CASSAPSPGNSEAFF. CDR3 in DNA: TGTGCCAGCAGTGCACCCTCCCCTGGGAATTCTGAAGCTTTCTTT.

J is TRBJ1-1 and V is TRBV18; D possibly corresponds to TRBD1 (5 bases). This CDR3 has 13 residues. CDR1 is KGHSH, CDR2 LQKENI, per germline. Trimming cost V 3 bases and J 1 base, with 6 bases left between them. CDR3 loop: CASSPGGNTEAFF. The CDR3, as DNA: TGTGCCAGCTCACCTGGGGGGAACACTGAAGCTTTCTTT.

The CDR3, as DNA: TGTGCCAGCAGCTTACAGGGCACAGATACGCAGTATTTT. It yields the protein CASSLQGTDTQYF. This chain links TRBV7-2 with TRBJ2-3; no clear D gene. The germline V gene encodes CDR1 SGHTA and CDR2 FQGNSA. The ends were cut back, 2 bases at V and 1 base at J, with 4 bases in the middle. The CDR3 is 13 residues long.

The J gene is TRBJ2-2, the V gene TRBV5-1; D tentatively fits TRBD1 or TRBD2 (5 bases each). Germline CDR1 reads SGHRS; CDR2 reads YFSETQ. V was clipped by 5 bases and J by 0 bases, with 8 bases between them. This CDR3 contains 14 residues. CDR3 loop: CASRGETNTGELFF. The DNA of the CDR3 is TGCGCCAGCAGGGGGGAAACGAACACCGGGGAGCTGTTTTTT.

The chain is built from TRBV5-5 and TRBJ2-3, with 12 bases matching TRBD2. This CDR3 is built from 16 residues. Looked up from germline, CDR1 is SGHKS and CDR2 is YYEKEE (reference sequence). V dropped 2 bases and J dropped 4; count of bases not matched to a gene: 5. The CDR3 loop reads CASSFPSGGAADTQYF. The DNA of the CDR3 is TGTGCCAGCAGCTTCCCTAGCGGGGGGGCCGCAGATACGCAGTATTTT.

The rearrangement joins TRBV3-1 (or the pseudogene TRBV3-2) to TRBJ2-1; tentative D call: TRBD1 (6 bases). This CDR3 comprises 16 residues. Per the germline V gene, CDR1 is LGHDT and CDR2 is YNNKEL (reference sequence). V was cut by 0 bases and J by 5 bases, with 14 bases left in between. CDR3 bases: TGTGCCAGCAGCCAAGATAGGACAGACAATCACAATGAGCAGTTCTTC. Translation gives CASSQDRTDNHNEQFF.

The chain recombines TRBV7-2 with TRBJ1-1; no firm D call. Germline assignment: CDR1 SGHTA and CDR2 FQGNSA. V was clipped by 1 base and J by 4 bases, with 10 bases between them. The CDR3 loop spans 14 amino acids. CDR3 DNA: TGTGCCAGCAGCTTAGGGGTCAGCGGCACTGAAGCTTTCTTT. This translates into CASSLGVSGTEAFF.

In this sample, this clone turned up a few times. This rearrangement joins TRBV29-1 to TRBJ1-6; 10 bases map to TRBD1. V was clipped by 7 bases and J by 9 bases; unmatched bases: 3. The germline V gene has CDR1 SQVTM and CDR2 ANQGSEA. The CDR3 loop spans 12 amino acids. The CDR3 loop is CSARTGGSPLHF. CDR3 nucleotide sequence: TGCAGCGCCCGGACAGGGGGTTCACCCCTCCACTTT.

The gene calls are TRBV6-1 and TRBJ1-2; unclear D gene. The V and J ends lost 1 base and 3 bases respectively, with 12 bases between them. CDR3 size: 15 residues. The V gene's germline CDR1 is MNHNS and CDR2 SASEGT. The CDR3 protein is CASSEGPGHYYGYTF. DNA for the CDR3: TGTGCCAGCAGTGAAGGACCCGGCCATTACTATGGCTACACCTTC.

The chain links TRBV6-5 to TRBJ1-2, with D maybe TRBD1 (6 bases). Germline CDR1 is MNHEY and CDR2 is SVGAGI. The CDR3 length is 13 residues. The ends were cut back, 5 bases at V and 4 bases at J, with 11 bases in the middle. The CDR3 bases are TGTGCCAGCAGTATAGGACAGTCCTATGGCTACACCTTC. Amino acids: CASSIGQSYGYTF.

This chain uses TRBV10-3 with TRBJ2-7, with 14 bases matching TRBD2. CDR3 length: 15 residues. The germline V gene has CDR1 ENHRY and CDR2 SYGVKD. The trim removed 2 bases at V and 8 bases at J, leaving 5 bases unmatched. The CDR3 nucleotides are TGTGCCATCAGTGAGCCCCGACTAGCGGGGGGGAAGCAGTACTTC. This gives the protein CAISEPRLAGGKQYF.

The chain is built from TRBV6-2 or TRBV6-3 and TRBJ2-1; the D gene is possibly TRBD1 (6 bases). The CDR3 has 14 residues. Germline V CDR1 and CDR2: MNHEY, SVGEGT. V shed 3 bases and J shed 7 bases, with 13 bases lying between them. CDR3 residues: CASSYEDRSNEQFF. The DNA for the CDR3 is TGTGCCAGCAGTTATGAAGACAGGTCGAATGAGCAGTTCTTC.

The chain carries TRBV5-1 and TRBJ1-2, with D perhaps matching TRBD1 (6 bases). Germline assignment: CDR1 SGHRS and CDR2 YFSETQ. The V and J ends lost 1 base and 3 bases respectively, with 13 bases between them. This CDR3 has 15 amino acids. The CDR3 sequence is CASSLSTGWDYGYTF. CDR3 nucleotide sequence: TGCGCCAGCAGCTTGTCTACAGGGTGGGACTATGGCTACACCTTC.

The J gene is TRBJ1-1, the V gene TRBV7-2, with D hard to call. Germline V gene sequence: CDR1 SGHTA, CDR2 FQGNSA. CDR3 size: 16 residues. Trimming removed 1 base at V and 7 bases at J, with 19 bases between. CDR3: CASSLGDLLGTFEAFF. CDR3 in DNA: TGTGCCAGCAGCTTAGGGGATTTGTTAGGTACATTTGAAGCTTTCTTT.

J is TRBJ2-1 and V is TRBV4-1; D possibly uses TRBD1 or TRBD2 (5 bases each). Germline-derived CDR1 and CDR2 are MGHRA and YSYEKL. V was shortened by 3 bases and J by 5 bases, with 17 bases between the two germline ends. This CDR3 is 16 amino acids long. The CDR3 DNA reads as TGCGCCAGCAGCCAGGGGACGGCCCCCCTGGACAATGAGCAGTTCTTC. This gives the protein CASSQGTAPLDNEQFF.

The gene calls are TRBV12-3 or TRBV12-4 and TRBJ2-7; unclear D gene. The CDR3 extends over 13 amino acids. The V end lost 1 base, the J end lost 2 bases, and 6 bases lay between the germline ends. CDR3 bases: TGTGCCAGCAGTTTAGGCCCTGCCTACGAGCAGTACTTC. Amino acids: CASSLGPAYEQYF.

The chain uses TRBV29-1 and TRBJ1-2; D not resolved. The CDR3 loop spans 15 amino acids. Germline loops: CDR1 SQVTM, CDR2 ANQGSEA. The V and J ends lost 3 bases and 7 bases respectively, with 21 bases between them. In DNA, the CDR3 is TGCAGCGTTGACGGGTTTAGTGGCGGTACGTCTGGCTACACCTTC. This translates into CSVDGFSGGTSGYTF.

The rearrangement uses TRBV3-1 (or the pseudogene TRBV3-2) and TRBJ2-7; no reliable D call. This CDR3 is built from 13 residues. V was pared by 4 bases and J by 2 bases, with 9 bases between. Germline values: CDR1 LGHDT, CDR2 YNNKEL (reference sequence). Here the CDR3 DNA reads TGTGCCAGCAGCCCCGGGCCGACCTACGAGCAGTACTTC. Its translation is CASSPGPTYEQYF.

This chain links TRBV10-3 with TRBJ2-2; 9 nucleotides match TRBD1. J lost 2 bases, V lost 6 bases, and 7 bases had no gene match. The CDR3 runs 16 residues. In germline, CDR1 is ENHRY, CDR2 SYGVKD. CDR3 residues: CAIRNRDRVNTGELFF. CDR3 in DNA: TGTGCCATCAGAAACCGGGACAGGGTTAACACCGGGGAGCTGTTTTTT.

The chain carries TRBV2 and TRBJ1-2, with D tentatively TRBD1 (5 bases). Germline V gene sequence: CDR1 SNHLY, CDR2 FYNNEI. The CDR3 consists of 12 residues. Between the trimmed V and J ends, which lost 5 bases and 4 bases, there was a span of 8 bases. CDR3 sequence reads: CASSYRIYGYTF. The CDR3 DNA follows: TGTGCCAGCAGTTACAGGATCTATGGCTACACCTTC.

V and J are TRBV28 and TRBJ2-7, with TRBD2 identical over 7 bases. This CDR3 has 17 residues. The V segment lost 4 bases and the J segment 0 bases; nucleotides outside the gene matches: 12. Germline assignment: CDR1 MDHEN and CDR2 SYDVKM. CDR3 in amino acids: CASSSYLGGVSSYEQYF. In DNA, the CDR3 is TGTGCCAGCAGTTCGTACTTGGGGGGGGTAAGCTCCTACGAGCAGTACTTC. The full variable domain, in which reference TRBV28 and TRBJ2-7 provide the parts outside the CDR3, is DVKVTQSSRYLVKRTGEKVFLECVQDMDHENMFWYRQDPGLGLRLIYFSYDVKMKEKGDIPEGYSVSREKKERFSLILESASTNQTSMYLCASSSYLGGVSSYEQYFGPGTRLTVT.

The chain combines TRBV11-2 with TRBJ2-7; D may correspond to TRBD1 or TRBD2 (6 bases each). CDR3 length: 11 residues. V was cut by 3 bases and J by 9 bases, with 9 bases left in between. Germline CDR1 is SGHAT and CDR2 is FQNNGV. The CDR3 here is CASSLEGVQYF. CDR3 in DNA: TGTGCCAGCAGCTTGGAGGGGGTGCAGTACTTC.

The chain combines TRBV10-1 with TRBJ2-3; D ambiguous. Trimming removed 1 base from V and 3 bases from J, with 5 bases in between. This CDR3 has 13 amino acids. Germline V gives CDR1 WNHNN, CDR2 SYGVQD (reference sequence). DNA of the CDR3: TGCGCCAGCAGTGAGTTGGTAACAGATACGCAGTATTTT. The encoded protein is CASSELVTDTQYF.

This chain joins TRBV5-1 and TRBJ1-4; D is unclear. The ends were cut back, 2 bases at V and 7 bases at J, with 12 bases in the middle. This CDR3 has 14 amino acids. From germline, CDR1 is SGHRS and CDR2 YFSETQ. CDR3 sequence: CASSFENGSEKLFF. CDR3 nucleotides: TGCGCCAGCAGCTTCGAAAATGGGAGTGAAAAACTGTTTTTT.

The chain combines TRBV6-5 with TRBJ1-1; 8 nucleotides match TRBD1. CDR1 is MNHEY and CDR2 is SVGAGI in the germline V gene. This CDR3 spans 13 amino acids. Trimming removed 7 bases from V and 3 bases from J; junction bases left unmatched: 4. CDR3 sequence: CASTTGGDTEAFF. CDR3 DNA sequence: TGTGCCAGCACAACAGGGGGGGACACTGAAGCTTTCTTT.

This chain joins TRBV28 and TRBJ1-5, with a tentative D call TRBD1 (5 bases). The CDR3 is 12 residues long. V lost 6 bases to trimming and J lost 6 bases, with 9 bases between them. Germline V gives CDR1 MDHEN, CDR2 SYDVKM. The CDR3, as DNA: TGTGCCAGCAGGTGGGGGGGTCAGCCCCAGCATTTT. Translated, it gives CASRWGGQPQHF.